The 14 T cell receptor beta chains reported below all come from one sample, sequenced in a study of blood T cell repertoires in COVID-19. Profiling relied on immunoSEQ multiplex PCR, and the TCRdb table lists in-frame clones only, not all of them. This sample has 250,000 to 350,000 clones, with roughly 90% found just once. The sequencing sample was made of PBMCs or T cells enriched from blood (not recorded which). The receptors stem from a woman between 18 and 29 years old with acute COVID-19.

The CDR3 reads CASSLTSLGISGNTIYF. The CDR3 DNA follows: TGTGCCAGCAGCCTGACCTCCCTGGGCATTTCAGGAAACACCATATATTTT. This chain uses TRBV11-2 with TRBJ1-3; D remains ambiguous. Per the germline V gene, CDR1 is SGHAT and CDR2 is FQNNGV. CDR3 length: 17 amino acids. V was pared by 5 bases and J by 4 bases, with 21 bases between.

The J gene is TRBJ2-1, the V gene TRBV6-5; D might be TRBD2 (7 bases). The V gene's germline CDR1 is MNHEY and CDR2 SVGAGI. Trimming shortened V by 10 bases and J by 8 bases, and 15 bases separated the two germline ends. The CDR3 totals 12 residues. The CDR3 reads CATRAGAHEQFF. CDR3 nucleotide sequence: TGTGCCACCCGCGCGGGGGCGCATGAGCAGTTCTTC.

CDR3 DNA: TGCGCCAGCAGCTTGATTCGACTAGCGGGAGTCGGGGATAGATACGAGCAGTACTTC. Its protein is CASSLIRLAGVGDRYEQYF. This chain connects TRBV5-1 to TRBJ2-7, with 12 bases lining up with TRBD2. Germline assignment: CDR1 SGHRS and CDR2 YFSETQ. The CDR3 spans 19 residues. J gave up 4 bases and V 1 base, and 15 bases lay outside the gene matches.

The gene calls are TRBV6-1 and TRBJ2-7; D unclear. Trimming cost V 0 bases and J 2 bases, with 8 bases left between them. The germline V gene encodes CDR1 MNHNS and CDR2 SASEGT. The CDR3 has 14 amino acids. CDR3 nucleotides: TGTGCCAGCAGTGAAGCGTCTGTCCCCTACGAGCAGTACTTC. It is translated as CASSEASVPYEQYF.

The gene calls are TRBV13 and TRBJ2-7; D remains ambiguous. The CDR3 is 13 residues long. Per germline, CDR1 PRHDT and CDR2 FYEKMQ (reference sequence). The V end was cut by 5 bases, the J end by 0 bases, with 8 bases between. As DNA, the CDR3 is TGTGCCAGCAGCCCCACAGCCTCCTACGAGCAGTACTTC. Translating it yields CASSPTASYEQYF. Looking up the rest from reference TRBV13 and TRBJ2-7 gives the full variable domain: AAGVIQSPRHLIKEKRETATLKCYPIPRHDTVYWYQQGPGQDPQFLISFYEKMQSDKGSIPDRFSAQQFSDYHSELNMSSLELGDSALYFCASSPTASYEQYFGPGTRLTVT.

This chain uses TRBV4-1 with TRBJ2-1; unclear D gene. This CDR3 region has 16 residues. Germline lookup yields CDR1 MGHRA and CDR2 YSYEKL. V lost 2 bases to trimming and J lost 6 bases, with 17 bases between them. CDR3 nucleotide sequence: TGCGCCAGCAGCCAACAGGCTTCTTCTGTGGGCAATGAGCAGTTCTTC. Translated: CASSQQASSVGNEQFF.

This clone was picked up a small number of times. This chain uses TRBV12-3 or TRBV12-4 with TRBJ2-1, with a possible D match to TRBD2 (5 bases). CDR3 size: 11 residues. With 5 bases removed from V and 9 bases from J, the gap between germline ends came to 8 bases. In nucleotides, the CDR3 is TGTGCCAGCAGTGGCGGGTTTGAGCAGTTCTTC. Translation: CASSGGFEQFF.

The V gene is TRBV19, the J gene TRBJ1-1, with 8 bases that match TRBD1. The CDR3 sequence is 16 residues long. Germline CDR1 is LNHDA and CDR2 is SQIVND (reference sequence). The V gene end was trimmed by 6 bases and the J gene end by 1 base; junction bases not matched to a gene: 10. CDR3 coding DNA: TGTGCCAGTAGCAGGGGGCGTGGGGATTGGAACACTGAAGCTTTCTTT. Its protein product is CASSRGRGDWNTEAFF.

The chain links TRBV7-2 to TRBJ1-2; D gene unclear. V lost 9 bases to trimming and J lost 1 base, with 27 bases between them. The CDR3 is 18 residues long. Looked up from germline, CDR1 is SGHTA and CDR2 is FQGNSA. The CDR3 region has the DNA TGTGCCAGTGGTCCCCTACACAGCTTGACGGTACTTAACTATGGCTACACCTTC. As protein: CASGPLHSLTVLNYGYTF.

This chain connects TRBV5-1 to TRBJ2-3; 7 nucleotides match TRBD1. V shed 3 bases, J shed 5 bases, and the junction held 6 bases outside the gene matches. The CDR3 consists of 14 residues. The germline V gene has CDR1 SGHRS and CDR2 YFSETQ. The chain's CDR3 is CASSSGQGEDTQYF. The CDR3 nucleotides are TGCGCCAGCAGCTCGGGGCAGGGGGAAGATACGCAGTATTTT.

This clone was seen only a few times. Other DNA sequences in the same sample also yield this CDR3. The chain is built from TRBV28 and TRBJ2-2, with D possibly matching TRBD2 (6 bases). The CDR3 contains 14 residues. Germline loops: CDR1 MDHEN, CDR2 SYDVKM. Between the trimmed V and J ends, which lost 1 base and 6 bases, there was a span of 9 bases. The CDR3 loop reads CASSLSGGPGELFF. CDR3 coding DNA: TGTGCCAGCAGTTTATCCGGGGGACCCGGGGAGCTGTTTTTT.

The chain carries TRBV19 and TRBJ1-6; 10 bases agree with TRBD1. V gave up 7 bases and J gave up 9 bases; unmatched junction bases: 6. This CDR3 spans 14 amino acids. Germline V gene sequence: CDR1 LNHDA, CDR2 SQIVND (reference sequence). The CDR3 region is CASKVGTGVSPLHF. CDR3 bases: TGTGCCAGTAAGGTCGGGACAGGGGTTTCACCCCTCCACTTT. The whole variable domain, filled in from reference TRBV19 and TRBJ1-6, reads DGGITQSPKYLFRKEGQNVTLSCEQNLNHDAMYWYRQDPGQGLRLIYYSQIVNDFQKGDIAEGYSVSREKKESFPLTVTSAQKNPTAFYLCASKVGTGVSPLHFGNGTRLTVT.

The chain joins TRBV5-6 to TRBJ1-2; 8 bases line up with TRBD1. V shed 1 base and J 2 bases; nucleotides not matched to a gene: 4. Germline lookup yields CDR1 SGHDT and CDR2 YYEEEE. CDR3 length: 15 amino acids. The CDR3 protein is CASSLQDRENYGYTF. Written as DNA, the CDR3 is TGTGCCAGCAGCTTGCAGGACAGGGAGAACTATGGCTACACCTTC.

The chain has TRBV6-5 and TRBJ1-1, with TRBD1 matching 9 bases. Germline CDR1 is MNHEY and CDR2 is SVGAGI. The CDR3 runs 13 residues. Germline trimming cut 5 bases from V and 8 bases from J; bases unmatched to any gene: 6. CDR3 in DNA: TGTGCCAGCAGTACGGACAGGGGTTCCGAAGCTTTCTTT. Protein product: CASSTDRGSEAFF.